This TCR beta chain emerged from a study of T cell responses to AZD1222 COVID-19 vaccine. V was pared by 2 bases and J by 3 bases, with 10 bases between. This CDR3 contains 14 residues. Germline assignment: CDR1 MRHNA and CDR2 SNTAGT. Concerning this clone: Its antigen is unknown.

Study-level results: Reports indicate that nearly half of spike-specific TCRs are directed at unmutated variant regions.

Assay: immunoSEQ multiplex PCR; the TCRdb copy retains only in-frame clones and omits some. The repertoire holds around 45,000 clones, with 90% as singletons. This chain joins TRBV6-4 and TRBJ1-1, with a tentative D call TRBD1 (6 bases). This sample comprised peripheral blood, obtained 28 days after the second AZD1222 dose. This TCR was recovered from an adult who received the AZD1222 COVID-19 vaccine. CDR3 loop: CASSDGGGDTEAFF. DNA of the CDR3: TGTGCCAGCAGTGACGGGGGCGGGGACACTGAAGCTTTCTTT.